The 29 T cell receptor beta chains in this list originate from one sample, sequenced in a study of tumor and adjacent non-tumor tissue in lung cancer. No cell sorting was done before RNA was extracted from the tissue. Three rounds of nested PCR, following a modified ARM-PCR protocol, produced the TCRbeta library. One entry per CDR3 protein, called by TCRdb with MiXCR from the multiplex PCR reads. The sample records tens of thousands of distinct CDR3 sequences, 77% being singletons. The sample was lung tumor tissue. The source is a woman in her fifties or sixties with non-small cell lung cancer.

With regard to this clonotype: A much larger clone lies one base from this, so it may be a read error. The rearrangement links TRBV20-1 to TRBJ2-1; TRBD2 matches 10 bases. The CDR3 has 14 amino acids. CDR1 and CDR2 from the germline V gene are DFQATT and SNEGSKA (reference sequence). The CDR3 sequence is CSASSGSSYIEQFF. CDR3 bases: TGCAGTGCCTCTAGCGGGAGCTCCTACATTGAGCAGTTCTTC.

The V and J genes are TRBV11-1 and TRBJ2-1, with a possible D match to TRBD1 (6 bases). V lost 4 bases and J lost 8, with 18 bases in between. CDR3 length: 15 amino acids. From germline, CDR1 is SGHAT and CDR2 FQDESV (reference sequence). The CDR3 region is CASSSTPLTGDEQFF. Written as DNA, the CDR3 is TGTGCCAGCAGCTCGACTCCTTTGACAGGTGATGAGCAGTTCTTC.

There are a few counts of this clonotype. V usage is TRBV19 and J usage is TRBJ2-5, with D unclear. The germline V gene encodes CDR1 LNHDA and CDR2 SQIVND (reference sequence). The CDR3 is made up of 11 amino acids. V lost 5 bases and J 5 bases, leaving 6 bases between the germline ends. The DNA of the CDR3 is TGTGCCAGTAGTTCTGGGGAGACCCAGTACTTC. Encoded protein: CASSSGETQYF.

Details on this clonotype: At one end, the junction sequence differs from germline, possibly due to a read error. This rearrangement joins TRBV29-1 to TRBJ2-1; D is possibly TRBD2 (6 bases). The CDR3 is made up of 17 amino acids. Germline V CDR1 and CDR2: SQVTM, ANQGSEA. CDR3 nucleotide sequence: TGCAGCGTTGAAGGGTTCGGCGGGATAACCTCCTACAATGGGCAGTTCTTC. Translation gives CSVEGFGGITSYNGQFF.

Turning to this clonotype: A much larger clone differs from this one at a single base, so this may be a read error. The CDR3 bases are TGTGCCAGCAGCTTCAACCAGGGGGTGGGACAGCCCCAGCATTTT. Translation gives CASSFNQGVGQPQHF. V gene TRBV7-8 combines with J gene TRBJ1-5; 7 bases agree with TRBD1. J was trimmed by 7 bases and V by 3 bases; bases with no gene match: 9. Germline loops: CDR1 SGHVS, CDR2 FQNEAQ. The CDR3 spans 15 residues.

A word on this clonotype: The junction shows a germline mismatch at one end, possibly a read error. The gene calls are TRBV20-1 and TRBJ2-4; D is unclear. The CDR3 totals 16 residues. CDR1 and CDR2 from the germline V gene are DFQATT and SNEGSKA (reference sequence). CDR3 coding DNA: TGCAGTGCTAGGGATGGGCGATGGGATGGCGAAAACATACAGTACTTC. Amino acid sequence: CSARDGRWDGENIQYF.

The CDR3, as DNA: TGTGCCAGCAGCAAGACTGAGATCTACGAGCAGTACTTC. Amino acid sequence: CASSKTEIYEQYF. The J gene is TRBJ2-7, the V gene TRBV28; D is unresolved. The germline gives CDR1 MDHEN, CDR2 SYDVKM. This CDR3 contains 13 residues. V lost 6 bases and J lost 3, with 12 bases in between. Full variable domain (remainder filled in from reference TRBV28 and TRBJ2-7): DVKVTQSSRYLVKRTGEKVFLECVQDMDHENMFWYRQDPGLGLRLIYFSYDVKMKEKGDIPEGYSVSREKKERFSLILESASTNQTSMYLCASSKTEIYEQYFGPGTRLTVT.

The chain recombines TRBV12-3 or TRBV12-4 with TRBJ2-1; D call uncertain. CDR3 length: 14 residues. Trimming took 10 bases from V and 5 from J, leaving 18 bases between them. Here the CDR3 reads CANGRDTDHNEQFF. The CDR3 DNA reads as TGTGCCAACGGTCGCGACACTGACCACAATGAGCAGTTCTTC.

For this clonotype: In this CDR3 the conserved last residue, phenylalanine or tryptophan, is missing, so a read error is likely. The chain couples TRBV12-3 or TRBV12-4 to TRBJ2-3; D is possibly TRBD1 or TRBD2 (6 bases each). This CDR3 is built from 16 residues. CDR3 DNA: TGTGCCAGCAGTCCCCTTAGGGGGGCTGGCACAGAAACGCAGTATTTG. This translates into CASSPLRGAGTETQYL.

At least ten counts were recorded for this clonotype. The genes are TRBV2 and TRBJ2-3, with 9 bases that match TRBD1. CDR1 and CDR2 from the germline V gene are SNHLY and FYNNEI. Unmatched junction bases numbered 20, after V lost 8 bases and J lost 5 bases. The CDR3 extends over 18 amino acids. The CDR3 DNA follows: TGTGCCAGCCTTCCCCCGTGGGGTCAACAGGGGGCTAAAGATACGCAGTATTTT. It yields the protein CASLPPWGQQGAKDTQYF.

Turning to this clonotype: One junction end disagrees with the germline gene, perhaps due to a read error. The chain uses TRBV29-1 and TRBJ1-1, with 8 bases fitting TRBD1. CDR3 length equals 14 residues. Germline CDR1 and CDR2: SQVTM and ANQGSEA. Here the CDR3 DNA reads TGTAGCGTTGGGTTGGGACAGGACAACACTGAAGCTTTCTTT. As protein: CSVGLGQDNTEAFF.

Of note for this clonotype: At one end the junction does not follow the germline gene, possibly because of a read error. The rearrangement links TRBV10-1 to TRBJ2-1; tentatively, D is TRBD1 (6 bases). This CDR3 spans 14 amino acids. CDR1 and CDR2 from the germline V gene are WNHNN and SYGVQD (reference sequence). CDR3 residues: CASSRDKVSNDQFF. CDR3 bases: TGCGCCAGCAGTCGGGACAAGGTTAGCAATGATCAGTTCTTC.

This clonotype appeared once. This may stem from a read error, because a much larger clone lies one nucleotide away. This rearrangement joins TRBV2 to TRBJ1-5, with D maybe TRBD1 (5 bases). V lost 7 bases and J lost 9, with 16 bases in between. Germline values: CDR1 SNHLY, CDR2 FYNNEI. CDR3 length: 13 residues. CDR3 region: CASITPGGRPQHF. The CDR3 DNA is TGTGCCAGCATAACTCCTGGGGGGAGGCCCCAGCATTTT. The full variable domain, rest sourced from reference TRBV2 and TRBJ1-5, is EPEVTQTPSHQVTQMGQEVILRCVPISNHLYFYWYRQILGQKVEFLVSFYNNEISEKSEIFDDQFSVERPDGSNFTLKIRSTKLEDSAMYFCASITPGGRPQHFGDGTRLSIL.

This clonotype was seen a single time. The conserved final phenylalanine or tryptophan is absent from the CDR3, which likely points to a read error. This sequence joins TRBV6-1 and TRBJ2-7, with D possibly TRBD2 on 5 matching bases. The length of the CDR3 is 12 residues. The ends were cut back, 6 bases at V and 7 bases at J, with 13 bases in the middle. The germline gives CDR1 MNHNS, CDR2 SASEGT. The CDR3 is CASSYMRLEQYL. In nucleotides, the CDR3 is TGTGCCAGCAGCTACATGAGACTAGAGCAGTACCTC.

Note on this clonotype: This may stem from a read error, because a much larger clone lies one nucleotide away. The J gene is TRBJ2-6, the V gene TRBV11-2; D is perhaps TRBD1 or TRBD2 (6 bases each). Germline V gives CDR1 SGHAT, CDR2 FQNNGV. The CDR3 contains 17 residues. The CDR3 protein is CASSLNGFLPGANVLSF. The CDR3 DNA reads as TGTGCCAGCAGCTTAAACGGGTTTTTGCCGGGGGCCAACGTCCTGAGTTTC.

The V gene is TRBV4-2, the J gene TRBJ2-7; D not certain. CDR3 length equals 16 residues. The germline V gene encodes CDR1 LGHNA and CDR2 YNFKEQ. The ends were cut back, 4 bases at V and 8 bases at J, with 24 bases in the middle. Here the CDR3 reads CASSRAVEAVPYKQYF. The CDR3 DNA follows: TGTGCCAGCAGCCGTGCAGTAGAGGCGGTCCCATACAAGCAGTACTTC.

Comments on this clonotype: Sequence at one end of the junction differs from germline and may be a read error. V is TRBV20-1 and J is TRBJ1-1, with TRBD1 as a possible D gene (5 bases). From germline, CDR1 is DFQATT and CDR2 SNEGSKA (reference sequence). This CDR3 comprises 14 residues. CDR3 DNA sequence: TGCAGTACTAGAGACGGACATATGAACACTGAAGCTTTCTTT. It encodes CSTRDGHMNTEAFF.

Comment on this clonotype: This is likely a read error, given that the CDR3 carries no conserved phenylalanine or tryptophan at its end. No DNA is shown, since the ends of the CDR3 on it are uncertain; the CDR3 is the one TCRdb lists. V is TRBV11-3 and J is TRBJ2-4; the D call of TRBD1 is as the table states it, not checked on the DNA. From germline, CDR1 is SGHNT and CDR2 YENEEA. Including both end residues, the CDR3 is 14 amino acids long. This CDR3 reads CASSSTGEGGILYL.

The chain uses TRBV20-1 and TRBJ2-7, with D unclear. The V gene lost 0 bases and the J gene lost 2 bases, with 20 bases spanning the gap. Germline CDR1 and CDR2: DFQATT and SNEGSKA (reference sequence). This CDR3 has 17 amino acids. Here the CDR3 reads CSARDRDWTSFTYEQYF. The CDR3 bases are TGCAGTGCTAGAGATAGGGATTGGACCAGCTTCACCTACGAGCAGTACTTC.

Turning to this clonotype: Here the CDR3 omits its conserved ending phenylalanine or tryptophan, so a read error is the likely source. This chain links TRBV6-6 with TRBJ2-7, with 9 bases that match TRBD2. Germline-derived CDR1 and CDR2 are MNHNY and SVGAGI (reference sequence). The CDR3 length is 15 residues. The chain's CDR3 is CASNYYGGRGYEQYL. The CDR3, as DNA: TGTGCCAGCAATTACTATGGCGGGAGGGGGTACGAGCAGTACCTC.

This chain connects TRBV29-1 to TRBJ2-3; D remains unclear. CDR3 length: 12 residues. CDR1 and CDR2 (germline): SQVTM, ANQGSEA. Trimming stripped 7 bases from V and 4 bases from J, with 12 bases between. The CDR3 is CSARGSADTQYF. Written as DNA, the CDR3 is TGCAGCGCCAGAGGAAGTGCAGATACGCAGTATTTT.

Details on this clonotype: Just one base apart from a much larger clone, this may be a read error. The chain employs TRBV20-1 and TRBJ2-5; TRBD2 matches at 11 bases. This CDR3 has 16 residues. Germline V gene sequence: CDR1 DFQATT, CDR2 SNEGSKA (reference sequence). The V segment lost 6 bases and the J segment 2 bases; nucleotides outside the gene matches: 11. CDR3 in amino acids: CSAGALLAGDQETQYF. CDR3 DNA: TGCAGTGCCGGGGCCCTACTAGCGGGGGATCAAGAGACCCAGTACTTC.

In regard to this clonotype: One end of the junction is discordant with germline, which a read error may explain. The chain combines TRBV6-1 with TRBJ2-3, with D unclear. The germline V gene has CDR1 MNHNS and CDR2 SASEGT. This CDR3 region has 13 residues. The CDR3: CANSEEVPDTQYF. CDR3 in DNA: TGTGCCAACAGTGAAGAGGTACCAGATACGCAGTATTTT.

Notes on this clonotype: One end of the junction is discordant with germline, which a read error may explain. The rearrangement uses TRBV11-2 and TRBJ2-1; D may match TRBD1 or TRBD2 (5 bases each). CDR1 is SGHAT and CDR2 is FQNNGV in the germline V gene. There are 13 residues in the CDR3. CDR3 sequence reads: CVSTTGLWNERFF. The DNA of the CDR3 is TGTGTTAGCACTACGGGGCTGTGGAATGAGCGGTTCTTC. The whole variable domain, remainder taken from reference TRBV11-2 and TRBJ2-1, is EAGVAQSPRYKIIEKRQSVAFWCNPISGHATLYWYQQILGQGPKLLIQFQNNGVVDDSQLPKDRFSAERLKGVDSTLKIQPAKLEDSAVYLCVSTTGLWNERFFGPGTRLTVL.

Worth noting for this clonotype: Mismatch with germline at one junction end may stem from a read error. This sequence joins TRBV6-1 and TRBJ1-1, with D possibly matching TRBD1 (6 bases). Looked up from germline, CDR1 is MNHNS and CDR2 is SASEGT. This CDR3 comprises 15 residues. The CDR3 region has the DNA TGTGCCAGCAGTACCTCCGGGACATGGACCACTGAAGCTTTCTTC. Protein product: CASSTSGTWTTEAFF.

A note on this clonotype: This CDR3 fails to terminate in the conserved phenylalanine or tryptophan, so it likely reflects a read error. The rearrangement joins TRBV20-1 to TRBJ2-2; TRBD1 agrees at 11 bases. CDR1 is DFQATT and CDR2 is SNEGSKA in the germline V gene (reference sequence). This CDR3 contains 15 residues. The CDR3 loop is CCTRSGTGGTGELFS. In nucleotides, the CDR3 is TGCTGTACTAGATCCGGGACAGGGGGGACCGGGGAGCTGTTTTCT.

On this clonotype: One junction end does not reproduce the germline sequence, and a read error may be involved. The V call is TRBV6-5, the J call TRBJ2-5; possibly TRBD2 for D (5 bases). Per the germline V gene, CDR1 is MNHEY and CDR2 is SVGAGI. The CDR3 spans 13 residues. The CDR3 sequence: CASSYEVGEAQHF. The CDR3 nucleotides read TGTGCCAGCAGTTACGAAGTGGGAGAGGCCCAGCACTTC.

Concerning this clonotype: As the CDR3 is not closed by the conserved phenylalanine or tryptophan, this likely results from a read error. The rearrangement uses TRBV4-2 and TRBJ2-7; D is unresolved. CDR1 and CDR2 (germline): LGHNA, YNFKEQ. This CDR3 region has 16 residues. CDR3 region: CASRHAVEAVPYEQYL. The CDR3, as DNA: TGTGCCAGCCGCCATGCAGTAGAGGCGGTTCCCTACGAGCAGTACCTC.

This clonotype came up once. One end of the junction varies from germline; a read error may be responsible. The V and J genes are TRBV29-1 and TRBJ2-1, with D uncertain. Germline CDR1 SQVTM, CDR2 ANQGSEA. The CDR3 consists of 12 residues. CDR3 sequence reads: CNVEKGYNEQFF. Here the CDR3 DNA reads TGCAATGTTGAGAAAGGCTACAATGAGCAGTTCTTT.